This TCR beta chain is from a study of T cell responses to AZD1222 COVID-19 vaccine. The germline gives CDR1 SGDLS, CDR2 YYNGEE. Trimming took 4 bases from V and 5 from J; bases not matched to a gene: 13. The CDR3 consists of 17 residues. Clones were read by immunoSEQ multiplex PCR, and TCRdb kept only the in-frame ones, dropping some. Of approximately 90,000 clones in the sample, around 90% are singletons; the top ten hold about 7.5%. Findings and caveats of the study: Spike regions recognized by vaccine-associated CD4 TCRs spanned the protein, led by 160-218 and 743-854.

On this clone: Its target is unknown.

The chain carries TRBV9 and TRBJ2-1; 9 bases align to TRBD2. The sequence came from an adult in good health. Source: peripheral blood, taken on day 0 of AZD1222 vaccination. This CDR3 is CASSLRTSVVTDNEQFF. The CDR3 nucleotides are TGTGCCAGCAGCCTTCGGACTAGCGTGGTCACAGACAATGAGCAGTTCTTC.